Listed here are 25 T cell receptor beta chains from one sample, sequenced in a study of OX40 agonist ivuxolimab in advanced cancers. Method: immunoSEQ multiplex PCR; TCRdb's copy keeps in-frame clones and lacks some. The sample carries about 30,000 clones, approximately 81% recorded once. Sequences were derived from CD4+ or CD8+ T cells sorted from blood, sampled in a trial of the OX40 agonist ivuxolimab. These receptors all come from an adult with an advanced solid tumor such as melanoma, head and neck, liver or kidney cancer.

This chain uses TRBV9 with TRBJ1-2, with a possible D match to TRBD1 (5 bases). The CDR3 runs to 13 residues. The germline V gene has CDR1 SGDLS and CDR2 YYNGEE. V was clipped by 5 bases and J by 6 bases, with 14 bases between them. The CDR3 here is CASRQQGTHGYTF. The CDR3 DNA reads as TGTGCCAGCAGACAGCAGGGTACCCATGGCTACACCTTC.

The chain links TRBV10-2 to TRBJ1-1, with TRBD1 identical over 10 bases. The CDR3 loop spans 14 amino acids. Germline V CDR1 and CDR2: WSHSY, SAAADI. V shed 4 bases and J 6 bases; nucleotides not matched to a gene: 5. In nucleotides, the CDR3 is TGCGCCAGCAGTGGGGACAGGGGTAGGGCTGAAGCTTTCTTT. Translation gives CASSGDRGRAEAFF.

The chain is built from TRBV7-9 and TRBJ2-7, with 7 positions matching TRBD1. Germline CDR1 SEHNR, CDR2 FQNEAQ (reference sequence). CDR3 length: 13 amino acids. V shed 5 bases, J shed 7 bases, and the junction held 8 bases outside the gene matches. CDR3 protein: CASSELNRGEQYF. The CDR3 DNA follows: TGTGCCAGCAGCGAGCTTAACAGGGGTGAGCAGTACTTC.

The chain couples TRBV6-5 to TRBJ2-1; 7 nucleotides agree with TRBD2. After removal of 6 bases from V and 3 bases from J, the junction contained 8 bases not matched to a gene. Germline lookup yields CDR1 MNHEY and CDR2 SVGAGI. CDR3 size: 15 residues. This CDR3 is CASRASAGLYNEQFF. In nucleotides, the CDR3 is TGTGCCAGCAGGGCGTCAGCGGGGCTCTACAATGAGCAGTTCTTC.

The chain couples TRBV5-1 to TRBJ1-2; unclear D gene. From germline, CDR1 is SGHRS and CDR2 YFSETQ. The CDR3 runs to 15 residues. Trimming stripped 1 base from V and 0 bases from J, with 10 bases between. CDR3 in amino acids: CASSLWAESNYGYTF. CDR3 nucleotides: TGCGCCAGCAGCTTGTGGGCAGAATCTAACTATGGCTACACCTTC.

The chain uses TRBV19 and TRBJ1-5; weak D call: TRBD1 (5 bases). CDR3 length equals 15 residues. Between the trimmed V and J ends, which lost 3 bases and 2 bases, there was a span of 11 bases. Per germline, CDR1 LNHDA and CDR2 SQIVND (reference sequence). For the CDR3, the DNA is TGTGCCAGTAGTATTTTCAGGGATGGCAATCAGCCCCAGCATTTT. Amino acid sequence: CASSIFRDGNQPQHF.

Only a few counts were recorded for this clone. The chain is built from TRBV14 and TRBJ1-1, with D unclear. Trimming stripped 4 bases from V and 1 base from J, with 13 bases between. The germline V gene has CDR1 SGHDN and CDR2 FVKESK. This CDR3 has 15 amino acids. The CDR3 nucleotides read TGTGCCAGCAGCCTTCCCAGTGCAGGGAACACTGAAGCTTTCTTT. It codes for CASSLPSAGNTEAFF. The full variable domain, rest sourced from reference TRBV14 and TRBJ1-1, is EAGVTQFPSHSVIEKGQTVTLRCDPISGHDNLYWYRRVMGKEIKFLLHFVKESKQDESGMPNNRFLAERTGGTYSTLKVQPAELEDSGVYFCASSLPSAGNTEAFFGQGTRLTVV.

V usage is TRBV19 and J usage is TRBJ1-1; D remains ambiguous. The CDR3 is 13 amino acids. Germline CDR1 and CDR2: LNHDA and SQIVND (reference sequence). V lost 5 bases to trimming and J lost 4 bases, with 11 bases between them. CDR3 coding DNA: TGTGCCAGTAGTGCTGTGGTTGCCACTGAAGCTTTCTTT. Residues: CASSAVVATEAFF. Full variable domain (missing parts from reference TRBV19 and TRBJ1-1): DGGITQSPKYLFRKEGQNVTLSCEQNLNHDAMYWYRQDPGQGLRLIYYSQIVNDFQKGDIAEGYSVSREKKESFPLTVTSAQKNPTAFYLCASSAVVATEAFFGQGTRLTVV.

V and J are TRBV15 and TRBJ1-2; possibly TRBD1 for D (5 bases). CDR3 length: 15 residues. Germline V gene data show CDR1 as LNHNV and CDR2 as YYDKDF (reference sequence). V dropped 0 bases and J dropped 4 bases, with 12 bases sitting between them. CDR3 in amino acids: CATSRDTQGSYGYTF. CDR3 in DNA: TGTGCCACCAGCAGAGATACCCAGGGCAGCTATGGCTACACCTTC.

The chain uses TRBV5-1 and TRBJ1-2, with D hard to call. The CDR3 is 13 residues long. CDR1 and CDR2 from the germline V gene are SGHRS and YFSETQ. The ends were cut back, 0 bases at V and 6 bases at J, with 9 bases in the middle. CDR3 bases: TGCGCCAGCAGCTTGGCTGAGGGAGATGGCTACACCTTC. Translation gives CASSLAEGDGYTF.

V gene TRBV29-1 combines with J gene TRBJ2-3, with 10 bases matching TRBD1. CDR3 size: 15 residues. CDR1 is SQVTM, CDR2 ANQGSEA, per germline. V gave up 1 base and J gave up 3 bases; unmatched junction bases: 4. The DNA for the CDR3 is TGCAGCGTTGAAGGTTGGACAGGGGGAACAGATACGCAGTATTTT. It translates to CSVEGWTGGTDTQYF.

This rearrangement joins TRBV11-3 to TRBJ2-1; 14 bases match TRBD2. Germline CDR1 and CDR2: SGHNT and YENEEA. J was trimmed by 7 bases and V by 4 bases; bases with no gene match: 6. The CDR3 consists of 16 residues. The CDR3 region is CASSSRLAGGQNEQFF. The DNA of the CDR3 is TGTGCCAGCAGCTCCCGACTAGCGGGGGGGCAAAATGAGCAGTTCTTC.

The chain employs TRBV6-1 and TRBJ2-3; D is uncertain. Trimming pared 4 bases from V and 1 base from J, leaving 6 bases between. The germline V gene has CDR1 MNHNS and CDR2 SASEGT. The CDR3 totals 13 residues. The CDR3 DNA is TGTGCCAGCAGTGCCGCTGGCACAGATACGCAGTATTTT. Translating gives CASSAAGTDTQYF.

The V call is TRBV6-5, the J call TRBJ1-2; D not certain. The germline CDR1 and CDR2 sequences are MNHEY and SVGAGI. The CDR3 is 13 amino acids. Trimming removed 10 bases at V and 3 bases at J, with 15 bases between. For the CDR3, the DNA is TGTGCCACCGGCGCCGGCACAGACTATGGCTACACCTTC. It is translated as CATGAGTDYGYTF.

In this sample, this clone turned up a few times. The J gene is TRBJ1-2, the V gene TRBV7-9; possible D gene TRBD1, 6 bases. There are 18 residues in the CDR3. Germline-derived CDR1 and CDR2 are SEHNR and FQNEAQ (reference sequence). Trimming shortened V by 1 base and J by 5 bases, and 23 bases separated the two germline ends. CDR3 nucleotides: TGTGCCAGCAGCTTAGTAATTTATAGGGGGGCACCAACTTATGGCTACACCTTC. It encodes CASSLVIYRGAPTYGYTF.

The V gene is TRBV19, the J gene TRBJ1-1, with TRBD1 as a possible D gene (6 bases). The V gene lost 6 bases and the J gene lost 1 base, with 9 bases spanning the gap. The CDR3 is made up of 13 amino acids. Germline CDR1 is LNHDA and CDR2 is SQIVND (reference sequence). CDR3 residues: CASREQGNTEAFF. In DNA, the CDR3 is TGTGCCAGTAGGGAACAGGGGAACACTGAAGCTTTCTTT.

The chain is built from TRBV30 and TRBJ2-7; D is perhaps TRBD1 (7 bases). The CDR3 length is 13 residues. Trimming shortened V by 5 bases and J by 4 bases, and 15 bases separated the two germline ends. Germline values: CDR1 GTSNPN, CDR2 SVGIG (reference sequence). CDR3 DNA sequence: TGTGCCTGGTCCAGGGGGGTGGTATACGAGCAGTACTTC. The encoded protein is CAWSRGVVYEQYF.

The J gene is TRBJ1-1, the V gene TRBV19; no clear D. The ends were cut back, 6 bases at V and 11 bases at J, with 16 bases in the middle. Germline V gives CDR1 LNHDA, CDR2 SQIVND (reference sequence). The CDR3 loop spans 12 amino acids. DNA of the CDR3: TGTGCCAGTAGCCGAAACCTTATGGCGGCTTTCTTT. Protein sequence: CASSRNLMAAFF. Based on the CDR3 plus reference TRBV19 and TRBJ1-1, the full variable domain is DGGITQSPKYLFRKEGQNVTLSCEQNLNHDAMYWYRQDPGQGLRLIYYSQIVNDFQKGDIAEGYSVSREKKESFPLTVTSAQKNPTAFYLCASSRNLMAAFFGQGTRLTVV.

CDR3: CASYREVRGFNTEAFF. In DNA, the CDR3 is TGTGCCAGCTATCGAGAGGTCCGGGGGTTTAACACTGAAGCTTTCTTT. This chain joins TRBV2 and TRBJ1-1, with TRBD1 as a possible D gene (5 bases). Deletions cut 8 bases from V and 2 bases from J, with 21 bases between. Germline CDR1 reads SNHLY; CDR2 reads FYNNEI. The CDR3 spans 16 residues.

J is TRBJ2-2 and V is TRBV7-9; D call uncertain. Per the germline V gene, CDR1 is SEHNR and CDR2 is FQNEAQ (reference sequence). V dropped 6 bases and J dropped 7 bases, with 9 bases sitting between them. The CDR3 totals 12 residues. CDR3 sequence (DNA): TGTGCCAGCAGTCTCTTGGGCGGGGAGCTGTTTTTT. It yields the protein CASSLLGGELFF.

J is TRBJ2-6 and V is TRBV27; D gene uncertain. Trimming left V 3 bases short and J 0 bases short, with 9 bases between. CDR1 MNHEY and CDR2 SMNVEV come from the germline V gene (reference sequence). This CDR3 is built from 16 residues. CDR3 region: CASSFWRGSGANVLTF. DNA for the CDR3: TGTGCCAGCAGTTTCTGGAGAGGCTCTGGGGCCAACGTCCTGACTTTC.

V and J are TRBV2 and TRBJ1-1, with D hard to call. V lost 6 bases to trimming and J lost 0 bases, with 11 bases between them. Germline V gene sequence: CDR1 SNHLY, CDR2 FYNNEI. The CDR3 length is 14 residues. The DNA of the CDR3 is TGTGCCAGCAGAGGCGTGGTGGTGAACACTGAAGCTTTCTTT. It translates to CASRGVVVNTEAFF.

This clone was detected once. The CDR3 sequence is CASSQPPDTEAFF. The CDR3 DNA reads as TGTGCCAGCAGCCAGCCCCCAGACACTGAAGCTTTCTTT. The chain recombines TRBV4-2 with TRBJ1-1; D remains ambiguous. Trimming took 3 bases from V and 3 from J, leaving 8 bases between them. The V gene's germline CDR1 is LGHNA and CDR2 YNFKEQ. The CDR3 contains 13 residues.

The gene calls are TRBV11-2 and TRBJ2-1; 8 positions agree with TRBD2. The CDR3 contains 16 residues. CDR1 is SGHAT and CDR2 is FQNNGV in the germline V gene. Unmatched junction bases numbered 15, after V lost 8 bases and J lost 6 bases. The CDR3 bases are TGTGCCAGCGCCGTCCGGGCCAGCGGGGGCTTCAATGAGCAGTTCTTC. Its translation: CASAVRASGGFNEQFF.

This chain connects TRBV18 to TRBJ2-7, with D perhaps TRBD2 (6 bases). The CDR3 is made up of 15 amino acids. Trimming removed 6 bases at V and 4 bases at J, with 19 bases between. CDR1 KGHSH and CDR2 LQKENI come from the germline V gene. DNA of the CDR3: TGTGCCAGCTCTTCCCGGGACTCGAACGGATACGAGCAGTACTTC. Encoded protein: CASSSRDSNGYEQYF.